This entry features one T cell receptor beta chain sequence. No antigen is known for it. 5'RACE template switching built TCR beta cDNA with unique molecular identifiers. TCRdb reprocessed the 5' RACE reads and keeps a single row for each CDR3 protein, giving no DNA. This listing includes about 180,000 distinct CDR3 sequences. These data originate in a study of T cells expressing NK-cell markers. On the study more broadly: Beta-chain profiling covered CD3+CD56+NKG2C+, CD3+CD56+NKG2C- and CD3+CD56-NKG2C+ sorted subsets. Points from the study as a whole: In five or six donors, dominant NKG2C+ clonotypes were roughly 1.0-7.0% of CD8+ T cells.

The CDR3 consists of 19 residues. CDR1 is KGHDR, CDR2 SFDVKD, per germline. The V and J genes are TRBV24-1 and TRBJ2-6. Sequencing was done on a sample of blood T cells: a sorted CD56 or NKG2C T cell subset, CD4+ or CD8+ T cells, or bulk PBMC T cells (not recorded which). The TCR sequence derives from a woman between 18 and 70 years old in good health. CDR3 in amino acids: CATEVKVVFRASGANVLTF.